This T cell receptor beta chain emerged from a study of blood T cell repertoires in COVID-19. For the study at large: Whether acute or convalescent, the COVID-19 samples came from the United States, Italy and Spain. In each case, the material was cDNA or gDNA derived from T cells, B-cell-depleted T cells, or PBMCs.

Authors' data handling: Estimation of nucleated cell counts was performed using reference gene primer amplification. TCRdb's table, derived via immunoSEQ multiplex PCR, lists solely in-frame clones and lacks some. V, J and clone size reflect that table, while D and trimming were determined from the DNA. The sample records about 30,000 clones, 80% being singletons. V was shortened by 6 bases and J by 1 base, with 10 bases between the two germline ends. This CDR3 region has 14 residues. CDR1 is MNHEY and CDR2 is SVGAGI in the germline V gene. Sequencing was performed on peripheral blood. V usage is TRBV6-5 and J usage is TRBJ1-5, with a weak D call TRBD1 (5 bases). This TCR derives from a man of 80 years or more with acute or convalescent COVID-19. This chain's CDR3 is CASSQGPSNQPQHF. The DNA of the CDR3 is TGTGCCAGCAGCCAGGGTCCAAGCAATCAGCCCCAGCATTTT.